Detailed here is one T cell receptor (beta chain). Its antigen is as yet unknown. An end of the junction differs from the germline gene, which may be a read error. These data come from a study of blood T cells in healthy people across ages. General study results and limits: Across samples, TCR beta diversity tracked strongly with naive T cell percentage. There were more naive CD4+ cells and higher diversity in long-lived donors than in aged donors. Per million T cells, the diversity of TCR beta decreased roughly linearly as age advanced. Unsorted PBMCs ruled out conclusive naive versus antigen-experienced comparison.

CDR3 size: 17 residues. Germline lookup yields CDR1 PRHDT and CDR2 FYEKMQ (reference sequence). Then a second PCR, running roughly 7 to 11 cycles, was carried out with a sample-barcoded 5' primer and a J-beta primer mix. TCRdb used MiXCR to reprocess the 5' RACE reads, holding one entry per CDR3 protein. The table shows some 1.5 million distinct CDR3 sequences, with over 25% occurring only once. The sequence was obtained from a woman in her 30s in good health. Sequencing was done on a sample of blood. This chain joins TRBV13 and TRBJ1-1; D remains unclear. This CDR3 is CAISLAVLPSGITEAFF. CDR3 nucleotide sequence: TGTGCCATCAGCTTAGCCGTGCTCCCCTCGGGAATAACTGAAGCTTTCTTT.